These 20 T cell receptor beta chains were all obtained from the same sample, sequenced in a study of cytomegalovirus exposure and HLA in healthy donors (dated by TCRdb to about 2017). The library was obtained by the immunoSEQ multiplex PCR assay. TCRdb provides this immuneACCESS table in a form limited to in-frame rearrangements. Some clones are lacking; in checked studies, under half of them reflect an unresolved V gene, and why the rest are absent is not known. This sample comprises about 330,000 clones, around 90% of them detected only once. About 1.2% of the sample is taken by the ten largest. Source material: PBMCs. These receptors came from a woman in her 30s in good health and CMV-seropositive.

This clone was counted between two and nine times. This chain uses TRBV6-5 with TRBJ2-7; 8 bases map to TRBD1. J lost 3 bases, V lost 9 bases, and 7 bases had no gene match. Germline V gives CDR1 MNHEY, CDR2 SVGAGI. This CDR3 contains 13 residues. The CDR3 DNA is TGTGCCAGGGCGGGACAGGTGGACTACGAGCAGTACTTC. Translated, it gives CARAGQVDYEQYF.

This sequence joins TRBV5-6 and TRBJ1-5, with TRBD1 identical over 7 bases. Trimming took 1 base from V and 5 from J; bases not matched to a gene: 9. The CDR3 consists of 16 residues. Germline-derived CDR1 and CDR2 are SGHDT and YYEEEE. The CDR3 is CASSLWAGTDDQPQHF. In DNA, the CDR3 is TGTGCCAGCAGCTTGTGGGCGGGGACAGATGATCAGCCCCAGCATTTT.

This chain uses TRBV5-4 with TRBJ2-4; D gene unclear. Germline values: CDR1 SGHNT, CDR2 YYREEE (reference sequence). V lost 6 bases and J 5 bases, leaving 18 bases between the germline ends. The length of the CDR3 is 15 residues. CDR3 amino acids: CASTYSGLPENIQYF. For the CDR3, the DNA is TGTGCCAGCACTTATTCCGGGCTTCCGGAAAACATTCAGTACTTC.

The J gene is TRBJ2-2, the V gene TRBV28; D ambiguous. From germline, CDR1 is MDHEN and CDR2 SYDVKM. The V end lost 1 base, the J end lost 2 bases, and 5 bases lay between the germline ends. This CDR3 has 14 residues. The CDR3 protein is CASSLYGNTGELFF. The CDR3 DNA sequence: TGTGCCAGCAGTTTATATGGAAACACCGGGGAGCTGTTTTTT.

This sequence joins TRBV10-3 and TRBJ2-3, with TRBD2 matching over 10 bases. This CDR3 spans 20 amino acids. CDR1 and CDR2 from the germline V gene are ENHRY and SYGVKD. J was trimmed by 2 bases and V by 0 bases; bases with no gene match: 14. CDR3 residues: CAISESDRAGGGTDTDTQYF. CDR3 sequence (DNA): TGTGCCATCAGTGAGTCCGATCGAGCGGGAGGGGGGACGGACACAGATACGCAGTATTTT.

This chain joins TRBV27 and TRBJ2-5; TRBD1 agrees at 8 bases. The CDR3 is 15 residues long. After removal of 2 bases from V and 5 bases from J, the junction contained 7 bases not matched to a gene. Germline V lookup: CDR1 MNHEY, CDR2 SMNVEV (reference sequence). The DNA for the CDR3 is TGTGCCAGCAGTTTAGCCGGGACAGGATGGGAGACCCAGTACTTC. Translating it yields CASSLAGTGWETQYF.

The V call is TRBV27, the J call TRBJ2-2; 13 bases are a match to TRBD2. The V segment lost 6 bases and the J segment 5 bases; nucleotides outside the gene matches: 3. CDR1 and CDR2 (germline): MNHEY, SMNVEV (reference sequence). The CDR3 length is 15 residues. The CDR3 region is CASRTGLAGTGELFF. For the CDR3, the DNA is TGTGCCAGCAGAACGGGACTAGCGGGGACCGGGGAGCTGTTTTTT.

V usage is TRBV6-6 and J usage is TRBJ1-5; 7 positions match TRBD1. With 0 bases clipped from V and 5 bases from J, the junction kept 4 bases outside the gene matches. Germline V CDR1 and CDR2: MNHNY, SVGAGI (reference sequence). This CDR3 is 15 amino acids long. The CDR3 is CASSYSTGKHQPQHF. The DNA for the CDR3 is TGTGCCAGCAGTTACTCGACAGGGAAGCATCAGCCCCAGCATTTT.

The chain couples TRBV5-1 to TRBJ2-3; D unresolved. Between the trimmed V and J ends, which lost 0 bases and 2 bases, there was a span of 7 bases. Per the germline V gene, CDR1 is SGHRS and CDR2 is YFSETQ. This CDR3 has 14 residues. The CDR3 is CASSLGHPTDTQYF. CDR3 bases: TGCGCCAGCAGCTTGGGACACCCCACAGATACGCAGTATTTT.

The gene calls are TRBV6-1 and TRBJ1-1; unclear D gene. The CDR3 runs to 13 residues. CDR1 and CDR2 from the germline V gene are MNHNS and SASEGT. Trimming shortened V by 6 bases and J by 1 base, and 9 bases separated the two germline ends. The CDR3 loop is CASSLTSNTEAFF. In DNA, the CDR3 is TGTGCCAGCAGCTTGACATCGAACACTGAAGCTTTCTTT.

V gene TRBV19 combines with J gene TRBJ2-7; the match to TRBD1 covers 9 bases. V was pared by 1 base and J by 5 bases, with 3 bases of the junction left unmatched. The CDR3 has 14 amino acids. Germline V gene sequence: CDR1 LNHDA, CDR2 SQIVND (reference sequence). CDR3 sequence: CASSIARTGDEQYF. The CDR3 DNA is TGTGCCAGTAGTATAGCCCGGACAGGGGACGAGCAGTACTTC.

This chain links TRBV6-1 with TRBJ1-1; TRBD1 might be the D (6 bases). The CDR3 loop spans 15 amino acids. The ends were cut back, 0 bases at V and 4 bases at J, with 12 bases in the middle. Germline CDR1 is MNHNS and CDR2 is SASEGT. This chain's CDR3 is CASSEAIGGGTEAFF. CDR3 nucleotide sequence: TGTGCCAGCAGTGAAGCCATCGGGGGCGGCACTGAAGCTTTCTTT.

The chain joins TRBV27 to TRBJ2-7; D is perhaps TRBD2 (7 bases). Deletions cut 6 bases from V and 2 bases from J, with 20 bases between. The CDR3 extends over 16 amino acids. From germline, CDR1 is MNHEY and CDR2 SMNVEV (reference sequence). The CDR3 nucleotides are TGTGCCAGCAGCTTCCCACAGGGAGGGTCCCCCTACGAGCAGTACTTC. It encodes CASSFPQGGSPYEQYF.

The rearrangement joins TRBV30 to TRBJ2-1; D is perhaps TRBD2 (6 bases). The CDR3 has 14 residues. Trimming took 4 bases from V and 0 from J, leaving 10 bases between them. Per the germline V gene, CDR1 is GTSNPN and CDR2 is SVGIG (reference sequence). The CDR3 is CAWNIGGSYNEQFF. CDR3 DNA sequence: TGTGCCTGGAATATCGGGGGCTCCTACAATGAGCAGTTCTTC. Full variable domain (missing parts from reference TRBV30 and TRBJ2-1): SQTIHQWPATLVQPVGSPLSLECTVEGTSNPNLYWYRQAAGRGLQLLFYSVGIGQISSEVPQNLSASRPQDRQFILSSKKLLLSDSGFYLCAWNIGGSYNEQFFGPGTRLTVL.

V and J are TRBV29-1 and TRBJ1-3; D ambiguous. Deletions cut 6 bases from V and 6 bases from J, with 9 bases between. CDR3 length equals 11 residues. Germline values: CDR1 SQVTM, CDR2 ANQGSEA. This chain's CDR3 is CSVGGKNTIYF. The CDR3 DNA reads TGCAGCGTCGGAGGGAAAAACACCATATATTTT. The full variable domain, with the rest looked up from reference TRBV29-1 and TRBJ1-3, is SAVISQKPSRDICQRGTSLTIQCQVDSQVTMMFWYRQQPGQSLTLIATANQGSEATYESGFVIDKFPISRPNLTFSTLTVSNMSPEDSSIYLCSVGGKNTIYFGEGSWLTVV.

The chain has TRBV7-9 and TRBJ2-1, with 7 bases identical to TRBD2. CDR1 is SEHNR and CDR2 is FQNEAQ in the germline V gene (reference sequence). The CDR3 is made up of 15 amino acids. V trimming: 6 bases; J trimming: 8 bases; junction bases outside the gene matches: 13. The CDR3: CASRHARLANDEQFF. DNA for the CDR3: TGTGCCAGCAGGCATGCCCGACTAGCTAACGATGAGCAGTTCTTC.

This chain joins TRBV7-6 and TRBJ2-7; 9 nucleotides match TRBD2. Germline CDR1 is SGHVS and CDR2 is FNYEAQ. With V trimmed by 1 base and J by 0 bases, 1 base remained unmatched. This CDR3 comprises 15 residues. CDR3 nucleotide sequence: TGTGCCAGCAGCTTAGGCGGGAGGGCCTCCTACGAGCAGTACTTC. Protein product: CASSLGGRASYEQYF.

The V and J genes are TRBV4-3 and TRBJ1-2; D possibly corresponds to TRBD1 (5 bases). The germline gives CDR1 LGHNA, CDR2 YSLEER. This CDR3 spans 14 amino acids. Trimming removed 0 bases from V and 4 bases from J, with 9 bases in between. As DNA, the CDR3 is TGCGCCAGCAGCCAAGAGAAAGGGACCTATGGCTACACCTTC. Protein sequence: CASSQEKGTYGYTF.

A single count supports this clone. The chain couples TRBV7-2 to TRBJ1-2; tentatively, D is TRBD1 (5 bases). The CDR3 runs to 15 residues. Germline V gene sequence: CDR1 SGHTA, CDR2 FQGNSA. Trimming stripped 1 base from V and 6 bases from J, with 15 bases between. CDR3 DNA: TGTGCCAGCAGCTTAGGATCCGGGACTAAAAATGGCTACACCTTC. It specifies CASSLGSGTKNGYTF.

V usage is TRBV4-1 and J usage is TRBJ1-5; tentatively, D is TRBD1 (5 bases). V shed 0 bases and J shed 7 bases, with 16 bases lying between them. Germline assignment: CDR1 MGHRA and CDR2 YSYEKL. The CDR3 consists of 16 residues. The CDR3 region has the DNA TGCGCCAGCAGCCAAGATGGGGCGGGGGGGATACAGCCCCAGCATTTT. It is translated as CASSQDGAGGIQPQHF.